The present T cell receptor beta chain was sequenced within a study of T cells after yellow fever vaccination. Study context: Any fraction with a low cell number was prepared using SMART-Seq v4 Ultra Low Input.

Details on this clonotype: Antigen: not known.

Synthesis of TCR cDNA relied on 5'RACE template switching, which attached a universal primer site and UMIs. TCRdb reanalysed the 5' RACE reads using MiXCR and keeps one entry per CDR3 protein. The top ten clones hold about 14% of a sample with around 610,000 distinct CDR3 sequences, roughly 12% of them seen once. Study-wide findings and caveats: The secondary response was weaker, and its peak arrived faster, on day 5 versus 15. The booster saw the reappearance of most primary-vaccination clones (more than 95% CD4, 88% CD8).

V trimming: 3 bases; J trimming: 2 bases; junction bases outside the gene matches: 9. Germline-derived CDR1 and CDR2 are SGHDT and YYEEEE. The CDR3 is 17 residues long. The sequence derives from a man in his thirties or forties who received the YFV17D yellow fever vaccine. This material consisted of PBMCs, taken on the day of the yellow fever booster vaccination. The chain links TRBV5-6 to TRBJ2-1; TRBD2 aligns across 9 bases. In nucleotides, the CDR3 is TGTGCCAGCAGCTCCGATAGCGGGAGATCACCCTACAATGAGCAGTTCTTC. Residues: CASSSDSGRSPYNEQFF. Looking up the rest from reference TRBV5-6 and TRBJ2-1 gives the full variable domain: DAGVTQSPTHLIKTRGQQVTLRCSPKSGHDTVSWYQQALGQGPQFIFQYYEEEERQRGNFPDRFSGHQFPNYSSELNVNALLLGDSALYLCASSSDSGRSPYNEQFFGPGTRLTVL.